The rows below give T cell receptor beta chains drawn from one sample of a study of blood T cell repertoires in COVID-19. Profiled with immunoSEQ multiplex PCR; TCRdb holds only in-frame clones, not every one. The sample has 200,000 to 250,000 clones; 85% to 90% are singletons. Sequencing input: PBMCs or T cells enriched from blood (not recorded which). Receptors were obtained from a man younger than 40 who had been exposed to COVID-19. The CDR3 runs from the conserved cysteine through the conserved F or W. The D gene is left open where the match is weak. Not all rows give a size; the values are once, few, many and, for expanded clones, a class.

V gene	clone size	J gene	D gene	CDR3 protein	CDR3 DNA
TRBV25-1	-	TRBJ2-3	-	CASKRSDTQYF	TGTGCCAGCAAGCGGTCAGATACGCAGTATTTT
TRBV6-5	-	TRBJ1-5	-	CASNPGTWDQPQHF	TGTGCCAGCAATCCCGGGACTTGGGATCAGCCCCAGCATTTT
TRBV4-1	-	TRBJ1-2	TRBD1	CASSQDRGDYGYTF	TGCGCCAGCAGCCAGGACAGGGGCGATTATGGCTACACCTTC
TRBV2	once	TRBJ1-6	-	CASSGQINLLNSPLHF	TGTGCCAGCAGTGGACAGATAAACCTCCTGAATTCACCCCTCCACTTT
TRBV5-1	-	TRBJ2-7	TRBD1	CASYKDRDYEQYF	TGCGCCAGCTATAAGGACAGGGACTACGAGCAGTACTTC
TRBV6-2/TRBV6-3	-	TRBJ1-5	-	CASSYPGRSLLNQPQHF	TGTGCCAGCAGTTACCCCGGCCGGAGCTTGCTCAATCAGCCCCAGCATTTT
TRBV19	-	TRBJ1-2	-	CASSISSLGFDRNYGYTF	TGTGCCAGTAGTATTAGCAGTTTAGGTTTCGACAGAAACTATGGCTACACCTTC
TRBV5-6	-	TRBJ2-7	-	CASSPGGDEQYF	TGTGCCAGCAGCCCCGGAGGGGACGAGCAGTACTTC
TRBV7-8	-	TRBJ1-1	-	CASSLGGAGVYMNTEAFF	TGTGCCAGCAGCTTAGGAGGGGCGGGAGTTTATATGAACACTGAAGCTTTCTTT
TRBV14	-	TRBJ2-7	-	CASSQAPGTYEQYF	TGTGCCAGCAGCCAAGCCCCAGGGACCTACGAGCAGTACTTC
TRBV4-1	-	TRBJ2-7	TRBD1	CASSPGQGDYEQYF	TGCGCCAGCAGCCCCGGACAGGGGGACTACGAGCAGTACTTC
TRBV28	few	TRBJ2-1	-	CASSTGTFGGNEQFF	TGTGCCAGCAGCACTGGGACCTTCGGGGGTAATGAGCAGTTCTTC
TRBV7-8	-	TRBJ2-5	TRBD1	CASSPSPGTGQETQYF	TGTGCCAGCAGCCCTTCACCTGGGACAGGGCAGGAGACCCAGTACTTC
TRBV19	-	TRBJ1-5	TRBD1	CASSADRGENQPQHF	TGTGCCAGTAGTGCAGACAGGGGTGAGAATCAGCCCCAGCATTTT
TRBV2	-	TRBJ2-5	TRBD1	CASSSGDRGWGTQYF	TGTGCCAGCAGTAGTGGAGACAGGGGGTGGGGGACCCAGTACTTC
TRBV5-6	-	TRBJ1-1	-	CASSLAWSNPEAFF	TGTGCCAGCAGCTTGGCCTGGAGTAACCCTGAAGCTTTCTTT
TRBV6-4	few	TRBJ2-3	TRBD2	CASSDSGGATDTQYF	TGTGCCAGCAGTGACAGCGGGGGGGCCACAGATACGCAGTATTTT
TRBV18	-	TRBJ1-3	-	CASSPPGRNGNTIYF	TGTGCCAGCTCACCACCGGGGAGAAATGGAAACACCATATATTTT
TRBV9	-	TRBJ1-5	-	CASSSGQSNQPQHF	TGTGCCAGCAGCTCAGGACAGAGTAATCAGCCCCAGCATTTT
TRBV9	-	TRBJ1-6	TRBD1	CASSPGTGGNSPLHF	TGTGCCAGCAGCCCCGGGACAGGGGGTAATTCACCCCTCCACTTT
TRBV6-5	-	TRBJ1-1	-	CASRKGNGLYTEAFF	TGTGCCAGCAGGAAGGGGAATGGGTTGTACACTGAAGCTTTCTTT
TRBV3-1/TRBV3-2	-	TRBJ2-1	TRBD1	CASSRGQADYNEQFF	TGTGCCAGCAGCCGAGGACAGGCGGACTACAATGAGCAGTTCTTC
TRBV15	once	TRBJ1-6	-	CATSRDQRRPYNSPLHF	TGTGCCACCAGCAGAGATCAGAGGAGGCCCTATAATTCACCCCTCCACTTT
TRBV6-5	-	TRBJ1-2	-	CASSRDIWGRGYTF	TGTGCCAGCAGCCGGGACATTTGGGGCAGGGGCTACACCTTC
TRBV4-1	-	TRBJ2-7	-	CASSQGVFGGSYEQYF	TGCGCCAGCAGCCAAGGTGTCTTCGGGGGATCCTACGAGCAGTACTTC